This T cell receptor (beta chain) originates from a study of shared clonotypes between healthy human individuals. Regarding this clone: The antigen remains unidentified.

Germline V lookup: CDR1 LNHDA, CDR2 SQIVND (reference sequence). V shed 5 bases, J shed 9 bases, and the junction held 9 bases outside the gene matches. The CDR3 runs to 13 residues. Findings and caveats of the study: When compared with the clonotypes that were shared by all four sorted-subset donors, the non-shared clonotypes turned out to have lower generation probabilities. Sequencing of the sorted subsets was shown by rarefaction to be incomplete despite large depth.

Authors' data handling: From ImmunoSEQ came sequences covering only the junction and carrying no quality scores, so filtering differed. Assay: immunoSEQ multiplex PCR; the TCRdb copy retains only in-frame clones and omits some. Clone size and V and J calls were adopted from that table, with D and trimming inferred from the DNA. In the table there are 850,000 to 1,200,000 clones, roughly 80% of which are singletons. This chain connects TRBV19 to TRBJ1-1; 7 bases are a match to TRBD1. The receptor's source is a man aged 18 to 35 in good health. The source material was memory CD4+ T cells sorted from blood. Stated subset: CD45RA-negative fraction. The CDR3 sequence is CASSLGQQYQAFF. In nucleotides, the CDR3 is TGTGCCAGTAGTTTGGGACAGCAGTACCAAGCTTTCTTT. Drawing the rest from reference TRBV19 and TRBJ1-1, the complete variable domain is DGGITQSPKYLFRKEGQNVTLSCEQNLNHDAMYWYRQDPGQGLRLIYYSQIVNDFQKGDIAEGYSVSREKKESFPLTVTSAQKNPTAFYLCASSLGQQYQAFFGQGTRLTVV.